The next 32 T cell receptor beta chains were all read from a single sample in a study of blood T cell repertoires in COVID-19. Clones were sequenced by immunoSEQ multiplex PCR, and TCRdb holds only the in-frame ones, with some missing. The table lists 310,000 or so clones, approximately 86% of them singletons. The source material was peripheral blood. The receptor source for this set is a woman aged 25 to 45 who had recovered from COVID-19.

The V call is TRBV12-5, the J call TRBJ2-2; 7 bases agree with TRBD1. The ends lost 5 bases at V and 3 bases at J; junction bases unmatched: 6. Per germline, CDR1 LGHNT and CDR2 FRNRAP. The CDR3 sequence is 15 residues long. The CDR3 region is CASGDDRAYTGELFF. CDR3 DNA: TGTGCTAGTGGTGACGACAGGGCGTACACCGGGGAGCTGTTTTTT.

This sequence joins TRBV5-4 and TRBJ1-4; D is perhaps TRBD1 (6 bases). The CDR3 is 15 residues long. Germline loops: CDR1 SGHNT, CDR2 YYREEE (reference sequence). V gave up 5 bases and J gave up 5 bases, with 16 bases separating them. The CDR3 here is CASSRQGGRNEKLFF. The CDR3 DNA reads TGTGCCAGCAGTCGACAAGGGGGTAGGAATGAAAAACTGTTTTTT.

The chain recombines TRBV7-2 with TRBJ1-5, with 7 positions matching TRBD1. J gave up 0 bases and V 7 bases, and 6 bases lay outside the gene matches. Germline CDR1 is SGHTA and CDR2 is FQGNSA. The CDR3 covers 15 residues. DNA of the CDR3: TGTGCCAGCACTCCGGGACAGTATAGCAATCAGCCCCAGCATTTT. It is translated as CASTPGQYSNQPQHF.

In its sample, this clone was seen once. V and J are TRBV29-1 and TRBJ1-2; 7 bases are a match to TRBD1. The CDR3 is 13 amino acids. The germline gives CDR1 SQVTM, CDR2 ANQGSEA. With V trimmed by 3 bases and J by 8 bases, 9 bases remained unmatched. CDR3 protein: CSVDRQGAEGYTF. The CDR3 DNA reads TGCAGCGTTGACAGACAGGGCGCAGAGGGCTACACCTTC.

The chain combines TRBV7-2 with TRBJ2-1, with TRBD2 matching 11 bases. CDR1 and CDR2 from the germline V gene are SGHTA and FQGNSA. The CDR3 runs to 16 residues. V gave up 0 bases and J gave up 8 bases; unmatched junction bases: 6. The CDR3 DNA reads as TGTGCCAGCAGCTTAGCGCTGGCTAGCGGGAGGCATGAGCAGTTCTTC. It translates to CASSLALASGRHEQFF.

The chain carries TRBV6-4 and TRBJ1-3; D gene ambiguous. CDR1 MRHNA and CDR2 SNTAGT come from the germline V gene. This CDR3 comprises 15 residues. V was clipped by 10 bases and J by 0 bases, with 16 bases between them. The CDR3 coding sequence is TGTGCCACCCCAGGATCGGCAGTCTCTGGAAACACCATATATTTT. Its translation is CATPGSAVSGNTIYF.

This sequence joins TRBV27 and TRBJ1-5; maybe TRBD1 (5 bases). The germline V gene encodes CDR1 MNHEY and CDR2 SMNVEV (reference sequence). Trimming removed 2 bases at V and 3 bases at J, with 8 bases between. The CDR3 contains 14 residues. The CDR3, as DNA: TGTGCCAGCAGTTTAATAGGGGCCAATCAGCCCCAGCATTTT. This encodes CASSLIGANQPQHF.

The rearrangement uses TRBV20-1 and TRBJ1-1; D gene unclear. The CDR3 is 11 amino acids. Germline V lookup: CDR1 DFQATT, CDR2 SNEGSKA (reference sequence). V lost 0 bases and J lost 11, with 10 bases in between. DNA of the CDR3: TGCAGTGCTAGAGATGAGGGAAGTGCTTTCTTT. It is translated as CSARDEGSAFF.

This chain uses TRBV6-1 with TRBJ2-1, with 8 bases matching TRBD1. The CDR3 covers 15 residues. With V trimmed by 0 bases and J by 10 bases, 8 bases remained unmatched. Germline CDR1 and CDR2: MNHNS and SASEGT. The CDR3 coding sequence is TGTGCCAGCAGTGAAGCCGGAACAGGGGGTGGGGAGCAGTTCTTC. Translation gives CASSEAGTGGGEQFF.

This chain connects TRBV5-5 to TRBJ2-5, with D tentatively TRBD2 (6 bases). The CDR3 contains 16 residues. V was clipped by 0 bases and J by 1 base, with 13 bases between them. Germline V gene data show CDR1 as SGHKS and CDR2 as YYEKEE (reference sequence). CDR3 bases: TGTGCCAGCAGCTTGGGGTTTGCGGGGATCCAAGAGACCCAGTACTTC. It translates to CASSLGFAGIQETQYF.

The CDR3 bases are TGTGCCAGCAGCTTGGTCTTCTCCTATAATTCACCCCTCCACTTT. It specifies CASSLVFSYNSPLHF. V gene TRBV5-5 combines with J gene TRBJ1-6, with D unresolved. Germline-derived CDR1 and CDR2 are SGHKS and YYEKEE (reference sequence). The CDR3 length is 15 residues. The germline V and J ends were trimmed by 0 bases and 0 bases, with 4 bases remaining between them.

This clone has just a few counts. This sequence joins TRBV10-3 and TRBJ2-3, with D perhaps TRBD2 (6 bases). V was clipped by 4 bases and J by 0 bases, with 17 bases between them. The CDR3 has 17 amino acids. Germline V gives CDR1 ENHRY, CDR2 SYGVKD. DNA for the CDR3: TGTGCCATCAGTGGGGGTTTTTTGGAGGGGAGCACAGATACGCAGTATTTT. Amino acid sequence: CAISGGFLEGSTDTQYF.

This sequence joins TRBV27 and TRBJ2-3, with TRBD2 identical over 9 bases. Germline CDR1 reads MNHEY; CDR2 reads SMNVEV (reference sequence). J lost 6 bases, V lost 3 bases, and 1 base had no gene match. The CDR3 contains 13 residues. CDR3 bases: TGTGCCAGCAGTTTGGGACTAGCTGATACGCAGTATTTT. It codes for CASSLGLADTQYF.

The chain joins TRBV5-1 to TRBJ2-3; TRBD2 matches at 8 bases. Losses at the gene ends were 1 base for V and 2 bases for J; bases not matched to a gene: 12. The germline CDR1 and CDR2 sequences are SGHRS and YFSETQ. The CDR3 loop spans 18 amino acids. The CDR3 loop reads CASSLKYVRGADTDTQYF. The CDR3 DNA reads as TGCGCCAGCAGCTTGAAGTATGTGCGGGGGGCCGACACAGATACGCAGTATTTT.

The rearrangement uses TRBV6-2 or TRBV6-3 and TRBJ1-1; D ambiguous. Germline V lookup: CDR1 MNHEY, CDR2 SVGEGT. The germline V and J ends were trimmed by 4 bases and 5 bases, with 5 bases remaining between them. The CDR3 spans 11 residues. This CDR3 reads CASSLATEAFF. Written as DNA, the CDR3 is TGTGCCAGCAGTTTAGCGACTGAAGCTTTCTTT.

The chain joins TRBV5-1 to TRBJ1-2; D gene ambiguous. CDR1 and CDR2 (germline): SGHRS, YFSETQ. This CDR3 is built from 13 residues. V was cut by 0 bases and J by 5 bases, with 8 bases left in between. The CDR3 nucleotides are TGCGCCAGCAGCTTGGACAGCCCATATGGCTACACCTTC. Translation gives CASSLDSPYGYTF.

This chain connects TRBV6-2 or TRBV6-3 to TRBJ2-2; weak D call: TRBD2 (6 bases). V was pared by 6 bases and J by 6 bases, with 8 bases between. The CDR3 covers 12 residues. CDR1 is MNHEY, CDR2 SVGEGT, per germline. The DNA for the CDR3 is TGTGCCAGCAGCTGGGAGGCCGGGGAGCTGTTTTTT. It yields the protein CASSWEAGELFF.

This chain joins TRBV2 and TRBJ1-2; D remains ambiguous. This CDR3 is 15 amino acids long. Germline values: CDR1 SNHLY, CDR2 FYNNEI. Trimming took off 7 bases at V and 8 bases at J, with 23 bases between the two ends. DNA for the CDR3: TGTGCCAGCAACCTAATGCCATCAGCACAGATGGGCTACACCTTC. Its protein is CASNLMPSAQMGYTF.

To note about this clone: The identical CDR3 is also encoded by other nucleotide sequences in the sample. The rearrangement joins TRBV27 to TRBJ1-1; unclear D gene. Germline lookup yields CDR1 MNHEY and CDR2 SMNVEV (reference sequence). V lost 0 bases and J lost 4, with 6 bases in between. This CDR3 is 13 amino acids long. In nucleotides, the CDR3 is TGTGCCAGCAGTTTATCCCGGGGCACTGAAGCTTTCTTT. Amino acid sequence: CASSLSRGTEAFF.

A few counts support this clone. Within the sample, other DNA sequences also encode this same CDR3. The V gene is TRBV12-5, the J gene TRBJ1-5, with 8 positions matching TRBD1. The length of the CDR3 is 14 residues. Germline CDR1 reads LGHNT; CDR2 reads FRNRAP. Trimming cost V 6 bases and J 2 bases; bases outside gene matches: 3. The CDR3 DNA reads TGTGCTAGTGGGTCGGGACAGGGCAATCAGCCCCAGCATTTT. It codes for CASGSGQGNQPQHF.

This chain uses TRBV27 with TRBJ2-3; 9 positions match TRBD1. CDR3 length: 16 residues. Germline CDR1 MNHEY, CDR2 SMNVEV (reference sequence). J gave up 2 bases and V 5 bases, and 8 bases lay outside the gene matches. The CDR3 reads CASSNRRTGDTDTQYF. In nucleotides, the CDR3 is TGTGCCAGCAGTAATCGCCGGACAGGGGACACAGATACGCAGTATTTT.

The chain joins TRBV19 to TRBJ2-1, with TRBD1 matching over 7 bases. V shed 4 bases and J 9 bases; nucleotides not matched to a gene: 6. Germline V gene sequence: CDR1 LNHDA, CDR2 SQIVND (reference sequence). The CDR3 has 13 residues. CDR3: CASSRRPGGEQFF. The DNA of the CDR3 is TGTGCCAGTAGTAGGCGCCCAGGGGGTGAGCAGTTCTTC.

The J gene is TRBJ2-7, the V gene TRBV27; D perhaps matches TRBD2 (6 bases). Germline V gives CDR1 MNHEY, CDR2 SMNVEV (reference sequence). The CDR3 runs 16 residues. V was clipped by 1 base and J by 4 bases, with 17 bases between them. As DNA, the CDR3 is TGTGCCAGCAGTTTATATCCCGGGAGATTTGGGTACGAGCAGTACTTC. This sequence encodes CASSLYPGRFGYEQYF.

This clone was detected once. The chain has TRBV24-1 and TRBJ2-4; D call uncertain. CDR1 KGHDR and CDR2 SFDVKD come from the germline V gene. Trimming removed 4 bases from V and 0 bases from J, with 12 bases in between. The CDR3 is 16 amino acids. The CDR3 spells CATSDPLGLAKNIQYF. CDR3 coding DNA: TGTGCCACCAGTGACCCCCTGGGCTTAGCCAAAAACATTCAGTACTTC.

This chain uses TRBV5-1 with TRBJ1-2; D is possibly TRBD1 (5 bases). This CDR3 spans 17 amino acids. V lost 1 base and J lost 2, with 18 bases in between. Germline V gives CDR1 SGHRS, CDR2 YFSETQ. In DNA form, the CDR3 reads TGCGCCAGCAGCTTGTATTCGGGACTCGCAGGGAACTATGGCTACACCTTC. This gives the protein CASSLYSGLAGNYGYTF.

The V and J genes are TRBV19 and TRBJ2-6; no definite D call. The CDR3 loop spans 15 amino acids. Germline-derived CDR1 and CDR2 are LNHDA and SQIVND (reference sequence). V lost 7 bases, J lost 4 bases, and 14 bases lay in between. DNA of the CDR3: TGTGCCAGTACTCCGGCGGTCGTGGGGGCCAACGTCCTGACTTTC. Translating gives CASTPAVVGANVLTF.

The chain has TRBV11-2 and TRBJ2-5, with TRBD2 identical over 7 bases. Germline loops: CDR1 SGHAT, CDR2 FQNNGV. This CDR3 spans 16 amino acids. V shed 1 base and J 5 bases; nucleotides not matched to a gene: 10. As DNA, the CDR3 is TGTGCCAGCAGCTTAGTGGTGGGGGGGGTCCGGGAGACCCAGTACTTC. It translates to CASSLVVGGVRETQYF.

This clone was counted a few times. This rearrangement joins TRBV28 to TRBJ1-5; TRBD1 matches 8 bases. The CDR3 length is 14 residues. From germline, CDR1 is MDHEN and CDR2 SYDVKM. Losses at the gene ends were 6 bases for V and 4 bases for J; bases not matched to a gene: 5. CDR3 sequence (DNA): TGTGCCAGCAGATCCGGGACAGGAAATCAGCCCCAGCATTTT. Its translation: CASRSGTGNQPQHF.

The genes are TRBV28 and TRBJ1-3; D is undetermined. This CDR3 comprises 14 residues. The germline V gene has CDR1 MDHEN and CDR2 SYDVKM. The V end was cut by 2 bases, the J end by 3 bases, with 8 bases between. This chain's CDR3 is CASSLVTFGNTIYF. The CDR3 bases are TGTGCCAGCAGTTTAGTGACATTTGGAAACACCATATATTTT.

The chain links TRBV5-1 to TRBJ1-4; D ambiguous. CDR1 is SGHRS and CDR2 is YFSETQ in the germline V gene. The germline V and J ends were trimmed by 4 bases and 5 bases, with 15 bases remaining between them. The CDR3 contains 15 residues. CDR3 region: CASSNLVGPNEKLFF. DNA of the CDR3: TGCGCCAGCAGCAACCTCGTGGGCCCCAATGAAAAACTGTTTTTT.

On this clone itself: Other nucleotide sequences in the sample specify the same CDR3. The chain couples TRBV27 to TRBJ2-7, with no clear D. CDR3 size: 14 residues. V lost 0 bases, J lost 3 bases, and 9 bases lay in between. Per the germline V gene, CDR1 is MNHEY and CDR2 is SMNVEV (reference sequence). CDR3 protein: CASSLSGSSYEQYF. The CDR3 bases are TGTGCCAGCAGTTTATCGGGCAGTAGCTACGAGCAGTACTTC.

This clone was found once. The chain links TRBV11-1 to TRBJ2-7; D uncertain. V was clipped by 1 base and J by 2 bases, with 9 bases between them. The CDR3 sequence is 14 residues long. Germline CDR1 SGHAT, CDR2 FQDESV (reference sequence). CDR3 sequence: CASSLGAATYEQYF. The CDR3 coding sequence is TGTGCCAGCAGCTTAGGGGCAGCCACCTACGAGCAGTACTTC.